This note documents a single TCR beta chain sequence. Antigen unknown. The sample is drawn from a study of metastatic and nonmetastatic thyroid tumors. On the study more broadly: It was across blood and tumor or nodule tissue from malignant and benign thyroid patients that repertoires were compared. Study-wide points: The study reportedly found significantly higher TCR beta diversity in malignant thyroid tumors than benign nodules, in blood and tumor.

There were no patients who had received any treatment before thyroid surgery. TCRdb reassembled clones from the PCR reads with MiXCR. Seen here are about 92,000 clones, under 15% observed once, and the top ten hold roughly 4%. The sequence was collected from a female donor with papillary thyroid cancer or a benign thyroid nodule (not recorded which). Some clones in this sample may be carry-over from other donors' samples. Input material: blood.

CDR3 loop: CASSQVRSDSPEQFF. CDR3 sequence (DNA): TGTGCCAGCAGCCAAGTGAGGAGCGACAGCCCTGAGCAGTTCTTC. V and J are TRBV4-2 and TRBJ2-1; tentative D call: TRBD1 (5 bases). The germline V gene encodes CDR1 LGHNA and CDR2 YNFKEQ. Trimming stripped 1 base from V and 9 bases from J, with 16 bases between. CDR3 length: 15 residues.